One sample yielded the 30 T cell receptor beta chains listed below, sequenced in a study of PD-1 blockade in classical Hodgkin lymphoma. Using immunoSEQ multiplex PCR, the repertoire was profiled, and TCRdb retains in-frame clones only, with some absent. The table lists around 150,000 clones, around four fifths of them singletons, with over 7.5% in the top ten. Every patient relapsed after autologous stem cell transplantation, and brentuximab vedotin exposure varied. The source material was peripheral blood mononuclear cells (PBMCs), sampled before the second cycle of nivolumab. Receptor source: a human donor with classical Hodgkin lymphoma.

This chain joins TRBV18 and TRBJ2-7; TRBD1 matches 8 bases. V was clipped by 5 bases and J by 3 bases; unmatched bases: 6. The CDR3 has 14 amino acids. The V gene's germline CDR1 is KGHSH and CDR2 LQKENI. The CDR3 sequence: CASSAYRGSYEQYF. The CDR3, as DNA: TGTGCCAGCTCAGCGTACAGGGGGAGCTACGAGCAGTACTTC. Combining the CDR3 with reference TRBV18 and TRBJ2-7 gives the whole variable domain NAGVMQNPRHLVRRRGQEARLRCSPMKGHSHVYWYRQLPEEGLKFMVYLQKENIIDESGMPKERFSAEFPKEGPSILRIQQVVRGDSAAYFCASSAYRGSYEQYFGPGTRLTVT.

This chain links TRBV4-3 with TRBJ2-6; D is unresolved. The V gene's germline CDR1 is LGHNA and CDR2 YSLEER. Trimming cost V 1 base and J 1 base, with 8 bases left between them. The CDR3 runs 16 residues. The CDR3 DNA sequence: TGCGCCAGCAGCCAAGGGGTAGGGTCTGGGGCCAACGTCCTGACTTTC. Its translation is CASSQGVGSGANVLTF.

This clone appeared a few times. This chain joins TRBV4-2 and TRBJ2-2; 9 bases are shared with TRBD1. The length of the CDR3 is 17 residues. Trimming removed 0 bases from V and 5 bases from J; junction bases left unmatched: 7. Germline loops: CDR1 LGHNA, CDR2 YNFKEQ. Here the CDR3 reads CASSQDEYRGRTGELFF. Here the CDR3 DNA reads TGTGCCAGCAGCCAAGATGAGTACAGGGGGCGAACCGGGGAGCTGTTTTTT.

V gene TRBV7-3 combines with J gene TRBJ2-3; tentative D call: TRBD2 (6 bases). V gave up 5 bases and J gave up 3 bases, with 15 bases separating them. Per the germline V gene, CDR1 is SGHTA and CDR2 is FQGTGA. The length of the CDR3 is 15 residues. CDR3 region: CASSPAGSETDTQYF. The CDR3 coding sequence is TGTGCCAGCAGCCCTGCCGGGAGTGAAACAGATACGCAGTATTTT.

Only a few counts were recorded for this clone. This rearrangement joins TRBV30 to TRBJ1-6, with D maybe TRBD1 (6 bases). The CDR3 contains 14 residues. Germline loops: CDR1 GTSNPN, CDR2 SVGIG (reference sequence). The V gene lost 3 bases and the J gene lost 7 bases, with 13 bases spanning the gap. Here the CDR3 reads CAWRGTDRNSPLHF. DNA for the CDR3: TGTGCCTGGAGGGGGACCGACAGGAATTCACCCCTCCACTTT. Based on the CDR3 plus reference TRBV30 and TRBJ1-6, the full variable domain is SQTIHQWPATLVQPVGSPLSLECTVEGTSNPNLYWYRQAAGRGLQLLFYSVGIGQISSEVPQNLSASRPQDRQFILSSKKLLLSDSGFYLCAWRGTDRNSPLHFGNGTRLTVT.

This chain connects TRBV11-2 to TRBJ1-2; the match to TRBD1 covers 10 bases. V was clipped by 5 bases and J by 4 bases; unmatched bases: 10. The CDR3 runs 16 residues. Looked up from germline, CDR1 is SGHAT and CDR2 is FQNNGV. The CDR3 is CASSRRATGGLYGYTF. The CDR3 region has the DNA TGTGCCAGCAGCCGCCGGGCGACAGGGGGCCTCTATGGCTACACCTTC.

The CDR3 loop reads CASSKGQGINSPLHF. CDR3 nucleotides: TGTGCCAGCAGTAAAGGACAGGGCATAAATTCACCCCTCCACTTT. The chain recombines TRBV6-5 with TRBJ1-6, with TRBD1 matching 8 bases. V lost 5 bases, J lost 7 bases, and 7 bases stayed unmatched. Germline V gene data show CDR1 as MNHEY and CDR2 as SVGAGI. This CDR3 is built from 15 residues.

This chain uses TRBV11-2 with TRBJ1-1; a possible D gene is TRBD1 (6 bases). The CDR3 consists of 13 residues. The V end was cut by 6 bases, the J end by 4 bases, with 12 bases between. The germline V gene has CDR1 SGHAT and CDR2 FQNNGV. CDR3 sequence reads: CASSPQGSTEAFF. The CDR3, as DNA: TGTGCCAGCAGTCCCCAGGGGAGCACTGAAGCTTTCTTT.

The chain is built from TRBV6-1 and TRBJ1-5; 10 bases line up with TRBD1. The CDR3 spans 13 residues. Per the germline V gene, CDR1 is MNHNS and CDR2 is SASEGT. With 8 bases clipped from V and 7 bases from J, the junction kept 5 bases outside the gene matches. The CDR3 reads CASRTGGWQPQHF. The DNA of the CDR3 is TGTGCCAGCCGGACAGGGGGTTGGCAGCCCCAGCATTTT.

This chain joins TRBV25-1 and TRBJ2-4; D gene uncertain. V lost 3 bases, J lost 7 bases, and 10 bases lay in between. Germline values: CDR1 MGHDK, CDR2 SYGVNS. CDR3 length: 13 amino acids. CDR3 loop: CASSDRATNIQYF. The CDR3 bases are TGTGCCAGCAGTGATCGAGCTACGAACATTCAGTACTTC.

V and J are TRBV15 and TRBJ2-3, with D hard to call. V was clipped by 1 base and J by 0 bases, with 8 bases between them. This CDR3 region has 15 residues. CDR1 is LNHNV, CDR2 YYDKDF, per germline (reference sequence). CDR3 coding DNA: TGTGCCACCAGCAGAGCCGCAGTCAGCACAGATACGCAGTATTTT. As protein: CATSRAAVSTDTQYF.

The chain couples TRBV19 to TRBJ2-3; tentative D call: TRBD2 (5 bases). Germline CDR1 and CDR2: LNHDA and SQIVND (reference sequence). V lost 5 bases and J lost 0, with 12 bases in between. The CDR3 loop spans 15 amino acids. The CDR3 coding sequence is TGTGCCAGTAGTCTCCCAAGCGGAAGCACAGATACGCAGTATTTT. This sequence encodes CASSLPSGSTDTQYF.

In its sample, this clone was seen a few times. The CDR3 nucleotides read TGTGCCATCAGTGAGTCGAGGAGGGGATACGAGCAGTACTTC. Translation: CAISESRRGYEQYF. The chain couples TRBV10-3 to TRBJ2-7; possibly TRBD2 for D (6 bases). V dropped 0 bases and J dropped 4 bases, with 10 bases sitting between them. CDR1 is ENHRY and CDR2 is SYGVKD in the germline V gene. The CDR3 contains 14 residues.

A single count supports this clone. The chain joins TRBV7-9 to TRBJ1-3, with a weak D call TRBD1 (5 bases). CDR1 SEHNR and CDR2 FQNEAQ come from the germline V gene (reference sequence). The length of the CDR3 is 15 residues. V was pared by 1 base and J by 1 base, with 8 bases between. The CDR3 DNA sequence: TGTGCCAGCAGCTTAGGGACACTATCTGGAAACACCATATATTTT. It translates to CASSLGTLSGNTIYF.

The chain employs TRBV10-3 and TRBJ2-2; the D gene is possibly TRBD1 (5 bases). V was pared by 0 bases and J by 0 bases, with 8 bases between. CDR1 is ENHRY, CDR2 SYGVKD, per germline. The CDR3 extends over 16 amino acids. This chain's CDR3 is CAISESAGTNTGELFF. CDR3 coding DNA: TGTGCCATCAGTGAGTCGGCAGGGACGAACACCGGGGAGCTGTTTTTT.

The chain employs TRBV6-5 and TRBJ2-1, with 12 bases lining up with TRBD1. CDR1 is MNHEY, CDR2 SVGAGI, per germline. Losses at the gene ends were 6 bases for V and 6 bases for J; bases not matched to a gene: 6. The length of the CDR3 is 15 residues. The CDR3 nucleotides are TGTGCCAGCAGCCCCGGGACAGGGGGCTTCAATGAGCAGTTCTTC. It translates to CASSPGTGGFNEQFF.

The CDR3 is CASSPTTVRLAGEMFF. The CDR3 coding sequence is TGTGCCAGCAGCCCCACTACCGTTAGACTAGCGGGAGAGATGTTCTTC. The genes are TRBV11-2 and TRBJ2-1; 12 bases match TRBD2. CDR1 SGHAT and CDR2 FQNNGV come from the germline V gene. The ends lost 5 bases at V and 15 bases at J; junction bases unmatched: 17. CDR3 length equals 16 residues.

This chain joins TRBV11-3 and TRBJ1-5; 8 positions agree with TRBD1. CDR1 SGHNT and CDR2 YENEEA come from the germline V gene. The CDR3 totals 19 residues. Trimming removed 2 bases from V and 8 bases from J; junction bases left unmatched: 20. The CDR3, as DNA: TGTGCCAGCAGCTTAACCGGGACAGGCCTTTATCAGAGGACCGAGCCCCAGCATTTT. It yields the protein CASSLTGTGLYQRTEPQHF.

This clone was counted between two and nine times. The junction does not match germline at one end; this may be a read error. This chain joins TRBV28 and TRBJ1-1; 7 bases are shared with TRBD1. This CDR3 contains 11 residues. Per the germline V gene, CDR1 is MDHEN and CDR2 is SYDVKM. The DNA for the CDR3 is TGTGCCGGCAGGGGGGACACTGAAGCTTTCTTT. Translation: CAGRGDTEAFF. Together with reference TRBV28 and TRBJ1-1, the CDR3 gives the full variable domain: DVKVTQSSRYLVKRTGEKVFLECVQDMDHENMFWYRQDPGLGLRLIYFSYDVKMKEKGDIPEGYSVSREKKERFSLILESASTNQTSMYLCAGRGDTEAFFGQGTRLTVV.

The rearrangement uses TRBV5-6 and TRBJ2-1; D possibly corresponds to TRBD2 (5 bases). The V gene's germline CDR1 is SGHDT and CDR2 YYEEEE. Between the trimmed V and J ends, which lost 6 bases and 7 bases, there was a span of 23 bases. CDR3 length: 16 amino acids. CDR3 loop: CASNKNGAGSKNEQFF. CDR3 sequence (DNA): TGTGCCAGCAACAAAAATGGCGCGGGTTCCAAGAATGAGCAGTTCTTC.

The chain joins TRBV18 to TRBJ2-5; D not resolved. Per the germline V gene, CDR1 is KGHSH and CDR2 is LQKENI. The length of the CDR3 is 16 residues. V was shortened by 0 bases and J by 4 bases, with 15 bases between the two germline ends. The CDR3 DNA reads as TGTGCCAGCTCACCACCCACTGGGAAGAAGGGAGAGACCCAGTACTTC. It yields the protein CASSPPTGKKGETQYF.

The genes are TRBV7-3 and TRBJ2-2; the match to TRBD2 covers 10 bases. Per germline, CDR1 SGHTA and CDR2 FQGTGA. V shed 5 bases and J 5 bases; nucleotides not matched to a gene: 14. The CDR3 runs 18 residues. The CDR3 here is CASSLRPVLAGETGELFF. The CDR3 DNA is TGTGCCAGCAGCCTACGTCCCGTTCTAGCGGGAGAAACCGGGGAGCTGTTTTTT.

This chain joins TRBV21-1 and TRBJ2-1. TRBV21-1 is listed as a pseudogene. The CDR3 has 16 amino acids. CDR3: CASSKVRIPSHNEQFF. Here the CDR3 DNA reads TGTGCCAGCAGCAAAGTAAGAATCCCATCCCACAATGAGCAGTTCTTC.

The chain has TRBV6-5 and TRBJ1-6; D not resolved. V lost 8 bases and J 7 bases, leaving 9 bases between the germline ends. The CDR3 loop spans 12 amino acids. Germline CDR1 MNHEY, CDR2 SVGAGI. CDR3 in amino acids: CASWRGNSPLHF. The CDR3 region has the DNA TGTGCCAGCTGGAGAGGAAATTCACCCCTCCACTTT.

The rearrangement joins TRBV5-1 to TRBJ1-6; D is ambiguous. The germline V gene encodes CDR1 SGHRS and CDR2 YFSETQ. V shed 0 bases and J shed 7 bases, with 14 bases lying between them. This CDR3 is 16 amino acids long. CDR3 sequence reads: CASSLESWSLNSPLHF. Written as DNA, the CDR3 is TGCGCCAGCAGCTTGGAATCTTGGAGCCTGAATTCACCCCTCCACTTT.

V gene TRBV7-9 combines with J gene TRBJ2-7; 8 bases match TRBD1. CDR3 length: 16 residues. Trimming at V came to 5 bases and at J to 0 bases, leaving 9 bases not matched to a gene. In germline, CDR1 is SEHNR, CDR2 FQNEAQ (reference sequence). The CDR3 nucleotides are TGTGCCAGCAGCCAGCCCAGGGGGCGAAGCTCCTACGAGCAGTACTTC. Protein sequence: CASSQPRGRSSYEQYF.

The V and J genes are TRBV2 and TRBJ1-5; D is perhaps TRBD1 (6 bases). V lost 5 bases and J 0 bases, leaving 11 bases between the germline ends. The CDR3 covers 15 residues. Per germline, CDR1 SNHLY and CDR2 FYNNEI. CDR3 coding DNA: TGTGCCAGCAGTAAAGGACAGTATAGCAATCAGCCCCAGCATTTT. This sequence encodes CASSKGQYSNQPQHF.

The V and J genes are TRBV7-3 and TRBJ2-1; no firm D call. The germline CDR1 and CDR2 sequences are SGHTA and FQGTGA. The germline V and J ends were trimmed by 0 bases and 0 bases, with 6 bases remaining between them. This CDR3 has 15 amino acids. CDR3 sequence (DNA): TGTGCCAGCAGCTTAACCTACCACTCCTACAATGAGCAGTTCTTC. Translated, it gives CASSLTYHSYNEQFF.

Details on this clone: The sample has other DNA sequences that encode this CDR3 too. The chain links TRBV19 to TRBJ1-2; D gene unclear. V was pared by 5 bases and J by 4 bases, with 8 bases between. The CDR3 has 12 residues. Germline V lookup: CDR1 LNHDA, CDR2 SQIVND (reference sequence). CDR3 nucleotide sequence: TGTGCCAGTAGTCCCGGGATCTATGGCTACACCTTC. Protein sequence: CASSPGIYGYTF.

The V and J genes are TRBV6-5 and TRBJ2-7; D not resolved. CDR3 size: 14 residues. CDR1 MNHEY and CDR2 SVGAGI come from the germline V gene. V lost 9 bases and J lost 9, with 24 bases in between. CDR3 loop: CASQTPGQTRRQYF. CDR3 bases: TGTGCCAGTCAAACTCCCGGGCAAACAAGGAGGCAGTACTTC.